These T cell receptor beta chains were read from a single sample in a study of T cells expressing NK-cell markers. One entry per CDR3 protein, without DNA, is what TCRdb gives after re-calling the 5' RACE reads. The sample holds some 340,000 distinct CDR3 sequences. The source material was blood T cells: a sorted CD56 or NKG2C T cell subset, CD4+ or CD8+ T cells, or bulk PBMC T cells (not recorded which). Every receptor here comes from a man aged 18-70 years in good health. Both conserved end residues are part of each CDR3.

TRBV9	TRBJ2-3	CASSRGTGGLWSTDTQYF
TRBV5-6	TRBJ2-5	CASSLMQGQVQYF
TRBV5-1	TRBJ2-2	CASSLWGENTGELFF
TRBV4-1	TRBJ1-2	CASSQDRGQNLGGYTF
TRBV18	TRBJ1-5	CASSASNQPQHF
TRBV20-1	TRBJ2-1	CSADRTSGGNEQFF
TRBV7-8	TRBJ2-1	CASSLGDRDRGTLYNEQFF
TRBV12-3/TRBV12-4	TRBJ2-1	CASSTRTGVDEQFF
TRBV7-8	TRBJ2-1	CASPPGLAGGRFYNEQFF
TRBV6-5	TRBJ2-1	CASSSGGRDEQFF
TRBV5-4	TRBJ2-3	CASSRGRGLVDTQYF
TRBV20-1	TRBJ1-1	CSARDKSAHDNTEAFF
TRBV5-1	TRBJ2-1	CASSLVPTGDLSSYNEQFF
TRBV18	TRBJ2-7	CASSPGSGSYEQYF
TRBV6-5	TRBJ2-7	CASRLGPAQYF
TRBV2	TRBJ2-7	CASKGDTIIYEQYF
TRBV5-1	TRBJ1-6	CASSLDRYNSPLHF
TRBV5-1	TRBJ2-1	CASSLGALGGQISYNEQFF
TRBV12-3/TRBV12-4	TRBJ2-3	CATSPTGISDTQYF
TRBV6-1	TRBJ2-2	CASSPRQINTGELFF
TRBV10-3	TRBJ2-5	CAISEILLAGPRGTQYF
TRBV19	TRBJ2-5	CASSGRDRVFGETQYF
TRBV20-1	TRBJ1-2	CSAQGQIAGYTF
TRBV10-3	TRBJ1-3	CAISDPGQGHTNTIYF
TRBV7-8	TRBJ2-5	CASRKGRTADLDQYF
TRBV6-2/TRBV6-3	TRBJ2-1	CASSPGRLASSYNEQFF
TRBV20-1	TRBJ1-5	CSAREGVRNQPQHF
TRBV18	TRBJ1-3	CASSFLIGNTIYF
TRBV10-2	TRBJ2-1	CASRYSGGASYNEQFF
TRBV5-5	TRBJ2-7	CASSRRTGEVSGYEQYF
TRBV7-7	TRBJ1-1	CASSLNANTEAFF
TRBV20-1	TRBJ2-3	CSANLGDTQYF
TRBV12-3/TRBV12-4	TRBJ2-7	CASAAQTGPYEQYF
TRBV28	TRBJ1-2	CASSLRGLHGYTF
TRBV12-3/TRBV12-4	TRBJ2-5	CASSFPSGLAGGQETQYF
TRBV5-1	TRBJ2-7	CASSLVGGMGYEQYF
TRBV20-1	TRBJ2-7	CSALEGGEQYF
TRBV15	TRBJ1-5	CATTNLRDRGQPQHF
TRBV2	TRBJ2-1	CASRRTSGGNLNEQFF
TRBV18	TRBJ2-3	CASSPPRDRRTDTQYF
TRBV2	TRBJ1-1	CASSVGGGNTEAFF
TRBV5-1	TRBJ2-1	CASSPRLGAGNEQFF
TRBV18	TRBJ2-3	CASSMPVTDTQYF
TRBV7-6	TRBJ2-5	CASSLEDLGETQYF
TRBV19	TRBJ2-1	CASRPGTGWNEQFF
TRBV7-9	TRBJ1-1	CASNTHGENTEAFF
TRBV6-1	TRBJ2-1	CASSRHGPTYNEQFF
TRBV20-1	TRBJ2-1	CSANSRNVNEQFF
TRBV20-1	TRBJ2-5	CSAIRTSGGHQTQYF
TRBV4-1	TRBJ2-6	CASSLSPTVSSGANVLTF
TRBV9	TRBJ1-2	CASSAYGGGYTF
TRBV14	TRBJ2-2	CASQPPNTGELFF
TRBV2	TRBJ2-3	CASKQGMTDTQYF
TRBV15	TRBJ2-5	CATSRDLGGGREETQYF
TRBV5-4	TRBJ2-1	CASSLFTGANNEQFF